Below, 30 T cell receptor beta chains from the same sample are listed, as sequenced in a study of shared clonotypes between healthy human individuals. Assay: immunoSEQ multiplex PCR; the TCRdb copy retains only in-frame clones and omits some. Of 2.3 million or so clones listed, just over 90% are singletons. Material: naive CD4+ T cells from PBMCs. Subset: CD45RA+ positively selected. The source of these receptors is a man aged 18 to 30 in good health. Some clones in this sample may be carry-over from other donors' samples.

On this clone itself: Other DNA sequences within the sample encode an identical CDR3. The chain carries TRBV19 and TRBJ1-5; tentatively, D is TRBD1 (6 bases). The CDR3 contains 13 residues. Trimming took off 5 bases at V and 7 bases at J, with 12 bases between the two ends. Germline CDR1 LNHDA, CDR2 SQIVND (reference sequence). The DNA of the CDR3 is TGTGCCAGTAGTGTCCAGGGGAGGCAGCCCCAGCATTTT. This translates into CASSVQGRQPQHF.

This sequence joins TRBV7-6 and TRBJ1-4, with 8 bases identical to TRBD1. Germline CDR1 reads SGHVS; CDR2 reads FNYEAQ. The ends lost 1 base at V and 5 bases at J; junction bases unmatched: 3. The CDR3 sequence is 15 residues long. The DNA for the CDR3 is TGTGCCAGCAGCTTAGAGGACAGGGTCAATGAAAAACTGTTTTTT. Amino acids: CASSLEDRVNEKLFF. The full variable domain, its missing parts supplied by reference TRBV7-6 and TRBJ1-4, is GAGVSQSPRYKVTKRGQDVALRCDPISGHVSLYWYRQALGQGPEFLTYFNYEAQQDKSGLPNDRFSAERPEGSISTLTIQRTEQRDSAMYRCASSLEDRVNEKLFFGSGTQLSVL.

The rearrangement uses TRBV5-6 and TRBJ2-5, with 15 bases matching TRBD2. Per germline, CDR1 SGHDT and CDR2 YYEEEE. J gave up 5 bases and V 6 bases, and 11 bases lay outside the gene matches. CDR3 length equals 17 residues. CDR3 sequence reads: CASTPGLAGGPMETQYF. The CDR3 DNA reads TGTGCCAGCACCCCGGGACTAGCGGGAGGCCCGATGGAGACCCAGTACTTC.

This clone was seen only once. Other DNA sequences from this sample encode an identical CDR3 as well. The rearrangement joins TRBV28 to TRBJ2-7; D is perhaps TRBD2 (7 bases). Germline V lookup: CDR1 MDHEN, CDR2 SYDVKM. CDR3 size: 15 residues. V was clipped by 3 bases and J by 2 bases, with 14 bases between them. Here the CDR3 reads CASSLGGGVPYEQYF. CDR3 coding DNA: TGTGCCAGCAGTTTGGGAGGGGGAGTCCCCTACGAGCAGTACTTC.

To note about this clone: Other DNA variants within this sample encode the same CDR3. The V gene is TRBV30, the J gene TRBJ1-2; 7 positions match TRBD1. CDR1 is GTSNPN, CDR2 SVGIG, per germline (reference sequence). The CDR3 runs 14 residues. The J segment lost 4 bases and the V segment lost 0 bases, leaving 5 bases of the junction unmatched. The CDR3 DNA reads TGTGCCTGGAGTGTCCGACAGGGAGCCTATGGCTACACCTTC. Its translation is CAWSVRQGAYGYTF.

The rearrangement links TRBV4-3 to TRBJ1-6; no clear D. This CDR3 contains 15 residues. The ends were cut back, 3 bases at V and 0 bases at J, with 6 bases in the middle. Germline V gives CDR1 LGHNA, CDR2 YSLEER. The CDR3, as DNA: TGCGCCAGCAGCCACGTCAGCTCCTATAATTCACCCCTCCACTTT. Translation: CASSHVSSYNSPLHF.

This chain joins TRBV7-7 and TRBJ2-1, with a possible D match to TRBD2 (6 bases). V was clipped by 5 bases and J by 9 bases, with 14 bases between them. CDR3 length: 13 amino acids. Germline V gene data show CDR1 as SSHAT and CDR2 as FNYEAQ (reference sequence). The CDR3 loop reads CASSRDSLGEQFF. The CDR3 DNA reads as TGTGCCAGCAGCCGGGACTCCCTTGGTGAGCAGTTCTTC.

This chain connects TRBV11-2 to TRBJ2-7; no reliable D call. The V gene's germline CDR1 is SGHAT and CDR2 FQNNGV. The CDR3 consists of 12 residues. With 5 bases removed from V and 6 bases from J, the gap between germline ends came to 11 bases. The CDR3 loop reads CASSPLMAEQYF. The CDR3 DNA follows: TGTGCCAGCAGCCCCCTTATGGCCGAGCAGTACTTC.

V gene TRBV6-5 combines with J gene TRBJ2-7, with 7 nucleotides matching TRBD1. The CDR3 length is 15 residues. Trimming at V came to 6 bases and at J to 2 bases, leaving 10 bases not matched to a gene. CDR1 and CDR2 (germline): MNHEY, SVGAGI. In DNA, the CDR3 is TGTGCCAGCAGAGCAAGGGGGACAGCCACCTACGAGCAGTACTTC. As protein: CASRARGTATYEQYF.

The chain has TRBV28 and TRBJ1-4; a weak D match, TRBD1 (6 bases). This CDR3 contains 16 residues. The germline V and J ends were trimmed by 5 bases and 2 bases, with 15 bases remaining between them. In germline, CDR1 is MDHEN, CDR2 SYDVKM. The DNA of the CDR3 is TGTGCCAGCAGTCCGGCGGGGGGGGCCACTAATGAAAAACTGTTTTTT. It translates to CASSPAGGATNEKLFF. Based on the CDR3 plus reference TRBV28 and TRBJ1-4, the full variable domain is DVKVTQSSRYLVKRTGEKVFLECVQDMDHENMFWYRQDPGLGLRLIYFSYDVKMKEKGDIPEGYSVSREKKERFSLILESASTNQTSMYLCASSPAGGATNEKLFFGSGTQLSVL.

This chain links TRBV4-3 with TRBJ2-7; 15 bases map to TRBD2. Looked up from germline, CDR1 is LGHNA and CDR2 is YSLEER. The trim removed 5 bases at V and 4 bases at J, leaving 3 bases unmatched. CDR3 size: 15 residues. The CDR3 DNA sequence: TGCGCCAGCAGCTATGGACTAGCGGGAGGGTACGAGCAGTACTTC. Translated: CASSYGLAGGYEQYF.

The chain couples TRBV19 to TRBJ1-1, with a possible D match to TRBD1 (5 bases). V was shortened by 4 bases and J by 3 bases, with 12 bases between the two germline ends. The germline CDR1 and CDR2 sequences are LNHDA and SQIVND (reference sequence). This CDR3 is built from 14 residues. The CDR3 nucleotides are TGTGCCAGTAGTAAAAGGGGCGAGTACACTGAAGCTTTCTTT. Its protein product is CASSKRGEYTEAFF.

A note on this clone: At the DNA level, this CDR3 is encoded by other sequences in the same sample as well. The genes are TRBV5-4 and TRBJ2-5, with 9 bases identical to TRBD1. J gave up 5 bases and V 2 bases, and 4 bases lay outside the gene matches. Germline-derived CDR1 and CDR2 are SGHNT and YYREEE (reference sequence). This CDR3 contains 14 residues. The CDR3 nucleotides are TGTGCCAGCAGCTTACAGGGGGCTGGTGAGACCCAGTACTTC. It encodes CASSLQGAGETQYF.

V gene TRBV28 combines with J gene TRBJ1-5; D is unresolved. Germline CDR1 and CDR2: MDHEN and SYDVKM. The CDR3 sequence is 13 residues long. Trimming stripped 6 bases from V and 6 bases from J, with 12 bases between. CDR3 region: CASRPSTPQPQHF. The CDR3 bases are TGTGCCAGCAGACCGTCAACCCCTCAGCCCCAGCATTTT. The full variable domain, with the rest looked up from reference TRBV28 and TRBJ1-5, is DVKVTQSSRYLVKRTGEKVFLECVQDMDHENMFWYRQDPGLGLRLIYFSYDVKMKEKGDIPEGYSVSREKKERFSLILESASTNQTSMYLCASRPSTPQPQHFGDGTRLSIL.

The V and J genes are TRBV6-5 and TRBJ2-7, with D uncertain. Trimming cost V 0 bases and J 4 bases, with 13 bases left between them. The CDR3 has 15 residues. Germline V gene sequence: CDR1 MNHEY, CDR2 SVGAGI. CDR3 amino acids: CASSYSRDGPYEQYF. The CDR3 DNA follows: TGTGCCAGCAGTTACTCGAGAGACGGCCCTTACGAGCAGTACTTC.

The chain links TRBV2 to TRBJ2-1; 7 bases line up with TRBD2. CDR1 and CDR2 from the germline V gene are SNHLY and FYNNEI. The CDR3 sequence is 15 residues long. With V trimmed by 6 bases and J by 6 bases, 11 bases remained unmatched. The CDR3 sequence is CASRWGLQTANEQFF. The CDR3 bases are TGTGCCAGCAGATGGGGACTACAGACGGCCAATGAGCAGTTCTTC.

This rearrangement joins TRBV5-1 to TRBJ2-3, with 9 bases aligning to TRBD2. The CDR3 runs to 14 residues. CDR1 is SGHRS, CDR2 YFSETQ, per germline. Trimming cost V 4 bases and J 5 bases; bases outside gene matches: 5. CDR3 coding DNA: TGCGCCAGCAGCGGGGTAGCGGGAGAAGATACGCAGTATTTT. As protein: CASSGVAGEDTQYF. The entire variable domain, with the rest obtained from reference TRBV5-1 and TRBJ2-3, is as follows: KAGVTQTPRYLIKTRGQQVTLSCSPISGHRSVSWYQQTPGQGLQFLFEYFSETQRNKGNFPGRFSGRQFSNSRSEMNVSTLELGDSALYLCASSGVAGEDTQYFGPGTRLTVL.

The CDR3: CSAGDRVYEQYF. The CDR3 DNA sequence: TGCAGCGCGGGGGACAGGGTCTACGAGCAGTACTTC. The chain recombines TRBV29-1 with TRBJ2-7; 9 bases align to TRBD1. Trimming at V came to 7 bases and at J to 3 bases, leaving 4 bases not matched to a gene. The CDR3 contains 12 residues. From germline, CDR1 is SQVTM and CDR2 ANQGSEA.

The V and J genes are TRBV7-3 and TRBJ2-4; 10 bases are shared with TRBD2. J was trimmed by 10 bases and V by 5 bases; bases with no gene match: 8. CDR3 length: 14 amino acids. In germline, CDR1 is SGHTA, CDR2 FQGTGA. The CDR3 nucleotides are TGTGCCAGCAGCCTCCTAGCGGGAGAATCTATTCAGTACTTC. Amino acids: CASSLLAGESIQYF.

The chain carries TRBV1 and TRBJ1-4; whether TRBD1, the table's D call, matches the DNA was not checked. TRBV1 is annotated as a pseudogene. The CDR3 has 14 residues. The CDR3 DNA sequence: TGCCAATACCAACCAGACAGTACTAATGAAAAACTGTTTTTT. Its translation is CQYQPDSTNEKLFF.

V usage is TRBV6-5 and J usage is TRBJ1-2; D remains ambiguous. V was trimmed by 0 bases and J by 6 bases, leaving 11 bases between them. Germline CDR1 MNHEY, CDR2 SVGAGI. CDR3 length: 14 residues. CDR3 residues: CASSYSNGFNGYTF. For the CDR3, the DNA is TGTGCCAGCAGTTACTCGAATGGGTTCAATGGCTACACCTTC.

The chain has TRBV7-2 and TRBJ1-3; D not resolved. Germline assignment: CDR1 SGHTA and CDR2 FQGNSA. V dropped 5 bases and J dropped 4 bases, with 9 bases sitting between them. There are 13 residues in the CDR3. CDR3 region: CASSQSLGNTIYF. CDR3 nucleotide sequence: TGTGCCAGCAGCCAGAGCCTCGGAAACACCATATATTTT.

This clone appeared once. The genes are TRBV20-1 and TRBJ2-2; D gene ambiguous. V was pared by 4 bases and J by 3 bases, with 3 bases between. The V gene's germline CDR1 is DFQATT and CDR2 SNEGSKA (reference sequence). The CDR3 contains 11 residues. The CDR3 DNA follows: TGCAGTGCTATAGACACCGGGGAGCTGTTTTTT. It encodes CSAIDTGELFF.

In regard to this clone: The junction departs from the called germline gene at one end, perhaps through a read error. This chain connects TRBV7-9 to TRBJ1-4; D gene unclear. Germline assignment: CDR1 SEHNR and CDR2 FQNEAQ (reference sequence). The CDR3 runs 11 residues. The DNA of the CDR3 is TGTGCCAGCAGCCCTAATGAAAAACTGCTTTTT. This encodes CASSPNEKLLF.

This clone was seen just once. The chain has TRBV5-1 and TRBJ2-1; D possibly corresponds to TRBD2 (6 bases). This CDR3 region has 17 residues. CDR1 and CDR2 from the germline V gene are SGHRS and YFSETQ. The germline V and J ends were trimmed by 0 bases and 0 bases, with 13 bases remaining between them. As DNA, the CDR3 is TGCGCCAGCAGCTTGGATCTAGCGTTGAGCTCCTACAATGAGCAGTTCTTC. This gives the protein CASSLDLALSSYNEQFF.

The chain employs TRBV7-2 and TRBJ1-1; D not certain. The CDR3 spans 17 residues. Germline lookup yields CDR1 SGHTA and CDR2 FQGNSA. The V gene lost 2 bases and the J gene lost 0 bases, with 16 bases spanning the gap. CDR3 bases: TGTGCCAGCAGCTTATTTCCTCAGAGGCGATTGAACACTGAAGCTTTCTTT. This codes for CASSLFPQRRLNTEAFF.

CDR3: CASRRWQGAPETQYF. CDR3 nucleotide sequence: TGTGCCAGCAGAAGGTGGCAGGGGGCGCCCGAGACCCAGTACTTC. V gene TRBV6-5 combines with J gene TRBJ2-5, with 8 bases that match TRBD1. V shed 6 bases, J shed 5 bases, and the junction held 11 bases outside the gene matches. CDR1 is MNHEY and CDR2 is SVGAGI in the germline V gene. The CDR3 runs to 15 residues.

About this clone: The same CDR3 can be traced to other DNA sequences in this sample. This chain uses TRBV5-1 with TRBJ2-1, with D uncertain. The CDR3 loop spans 15 amino acids. V was pared by 0 bases and J by 0 bases, with 7 bases between. Germline CDR1 and CDR2: SGHRS and YFSETQ. The CDR3 spells CASSLALTSYNEQFF. In nucleotides, the CDR3 is TGCGCCAGCAGCTTGGCCTTAACCTCCTACAATGAGCAGTTCTTC.

Regarding this clone: The sample holds other DNA sequences that translate to the same CDR3. This chain joins TRBV20-1 and TRBJ2-7; D is undetermined. Deletions cut 6 bases from V and 5 bases from J, with 8 bases between. CDR1 is DFQATT, CDR2 SNEGSKA, per germline (reference sequence). CDR3 length equals 10 residues. This CDR3 is CSASPHEQYF. The CDR3, as DNA: TGCAGTGCGTCCCCGCACGAGCAGTACTTC.

V gene TRBV6-1 combines with J gene TRBJ2-1, with 12 bases fitting TRBD1. With V trimmed by 2 bases and J by 8 bases, 7 bases remained unmatched. CDR3 length: 16 amino acids. Germline CDR1 and CDR2: MNHNS and SASEGT. This CDR3 reads CASSENPGQGAHEQFF. Written as DNA, the CDR3 is TGTGCCAGCAGTGAAAACCCGGGACAGGGGGCCCATGAGCAGTTCTTC.